This TCR beta chain emerged from a study of CD8+ T cells in alopecia areata. Study information: A 6-month off-drug phase came after tofacitinib, which had lasted 6 to 18 months.

Treatment meaning: oral pan-JAK inhibitor, 5-10 mg twice daily. The length of the CDR3 is 15 residues. Germline V gene lookup returns CDR1 SGHVS and CDR2 FQNEAQ. V lost 5 bases and J 8 bases, leaving 18 bases between the germline ends. Sequencing used cDNA as its template, made by extracting RNA and reverse transcribing it. The assay was immunoSEQ multiplex PCR, and TCRdb's table has in-frame clones only and misses some. The top ten hold 16% of the sample, which has approximately 150,000 clones, roughly 63% seen once. Source: CD4+ T cells sorted from blood, taken between weeks 55 and 65, from a patient treated with tofacitinib. The chain is built from TRBV7-8 and TRBJ1-4; possibly TRBD1 for D (6 bases). This sequence originates from a human donor with alopecia areata. The CDR3 region has the DNA TGTGCCAGCAGCCAATTCGGGGGCTTAGGAGAAAAACTGTTTTTT. Translation: CASSQFGGLGEKLFF.